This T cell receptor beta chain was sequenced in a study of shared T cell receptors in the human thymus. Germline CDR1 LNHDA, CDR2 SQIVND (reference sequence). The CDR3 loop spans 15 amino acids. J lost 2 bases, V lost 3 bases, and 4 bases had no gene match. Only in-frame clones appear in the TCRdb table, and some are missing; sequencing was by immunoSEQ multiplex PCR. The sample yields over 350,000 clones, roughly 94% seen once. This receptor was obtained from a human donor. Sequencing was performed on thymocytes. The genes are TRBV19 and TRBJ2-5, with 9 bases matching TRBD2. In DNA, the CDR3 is TGTGCCAGTAGTATCTTCCTAGCGGGGCAAGAGACCCAGTACTTC. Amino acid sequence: CASSIFLAGQETQYF.